This T cell receptor (beta chain) stems from a study of post-analysis software for immune sequencing data. Study-wide context: The disease courses spanned relapsing-remitting, secondary progressive and progressive-relapsing forms of multiple sclerosis. Overall study results and limits: The five TRBV segments detected at higher frequency in patients than in controls included TRBV5-6, TRBV5-1 and TRBV20-1.

Unique molecular identifiers were built into the TCR beta cDNA libraries. TCRdb itself ran the PCR reads through MiXCR, one entry per CDR3 protein. The sample comprises under 650,000 distinct CDR3 sequences, about 44% of which are singletons, and 1.5% to 2% rests with the top ten. With respect to this clonotype: The antigen is unknown.

In germline, CDR1 is SGHRS, CDR2 YFSETQ. V shed 0 bases and J shed 8 bases, with 17 bases lying between them. The CDR3 extends over 15 amino acids. This clonotype was obtained from a girl between 5 and 17 years old with multiple sclerosis. Sequencing was performed on blood. The rearrangement uses TRBV5-1 and TRBJ1-2, with a possible D match to TRBD1 (5 bases). CDR3 protein: CASSLVGPSRKGYTF. The CDR3 DNA follows: TGCGCCAGCAGCTTGGTGGGGCCTTCACGGAAGGGCTACACCTTC. Based on the CDR3 plus reference TRBV5-1 and TRBJ1-2, the full variable domain is KAGVTQTPRYLIKTRGQQVTLSCSPISGHRSVSWYQQTPGQGLQFLFEYFSETQRNKGNFPGRFSGRQFSNSRSEMNVSTLELGDSALYLCASSLVGPSRKGYTFGSGTRLTVV.